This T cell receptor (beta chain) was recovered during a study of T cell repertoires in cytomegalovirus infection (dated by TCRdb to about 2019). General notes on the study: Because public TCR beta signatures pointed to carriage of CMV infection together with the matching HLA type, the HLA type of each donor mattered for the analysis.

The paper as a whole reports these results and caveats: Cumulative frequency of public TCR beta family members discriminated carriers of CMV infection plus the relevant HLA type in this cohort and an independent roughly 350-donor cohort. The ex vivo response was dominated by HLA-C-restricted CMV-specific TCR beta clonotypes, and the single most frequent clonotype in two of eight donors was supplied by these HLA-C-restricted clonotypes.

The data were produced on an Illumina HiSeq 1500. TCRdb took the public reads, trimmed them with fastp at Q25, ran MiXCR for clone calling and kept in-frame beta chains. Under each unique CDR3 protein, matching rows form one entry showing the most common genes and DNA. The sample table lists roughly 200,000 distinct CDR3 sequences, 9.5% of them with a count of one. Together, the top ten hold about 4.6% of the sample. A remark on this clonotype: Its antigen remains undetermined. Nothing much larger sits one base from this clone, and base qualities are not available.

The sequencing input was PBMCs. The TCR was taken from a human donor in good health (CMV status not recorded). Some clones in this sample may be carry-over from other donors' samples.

Here is the DNA: TGTGCCACAACCGGGACTAGGCGGGAGACCACCGGGGAGCTGTTTTTT. It encodes CATTGTRRETTGELFF. The V and J segments used are TRBV19 and TRBJ2-2, and TRBD2 aligns with 8 junction nucleotides. The CDR3 contains 16 residues, cysteine and phenylalanine counted. The sequence is cut down to CDR3 DNA, 48 bases in frame from base 1. Trimming leaves V shorter by 10 bases and J shorter by 4 bases, with the junction holding 14 bases beyond the gene matches. The germline V gene (reference sequence) sets CDR1 to LNHDA and CDR2 to SQIVND.